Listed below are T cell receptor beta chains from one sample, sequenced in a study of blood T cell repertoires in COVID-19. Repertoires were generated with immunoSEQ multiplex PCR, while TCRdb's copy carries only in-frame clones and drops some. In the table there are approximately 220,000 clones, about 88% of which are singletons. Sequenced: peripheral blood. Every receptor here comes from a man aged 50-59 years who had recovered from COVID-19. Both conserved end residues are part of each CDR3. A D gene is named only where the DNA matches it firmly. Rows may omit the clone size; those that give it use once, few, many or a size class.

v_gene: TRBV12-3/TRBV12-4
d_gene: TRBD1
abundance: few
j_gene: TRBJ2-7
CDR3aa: CASSLGQIYEQYF
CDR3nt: TGTGCCAGCAGCCTGGGACAGATCTACGAGCAGTACTTC

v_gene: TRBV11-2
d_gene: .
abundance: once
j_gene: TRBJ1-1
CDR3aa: CASSFPTGNTEAFF
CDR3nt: TGTGCCAGCAGCTTCCCGACGGGGAACACTGAAGCTTTCTTT

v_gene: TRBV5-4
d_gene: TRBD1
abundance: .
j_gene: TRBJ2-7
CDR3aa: CASSSEAGGNDEQYF
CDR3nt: TGTGCCAGCAGCTCCGAGGCAGGGGGCAACGACGAGCAGTACTTC

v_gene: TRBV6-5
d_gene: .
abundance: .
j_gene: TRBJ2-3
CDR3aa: CASSYSTADTRDTQYF
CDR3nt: TGTGCCAGCAGTTACTCGACAGCCGATACCAGAGATACGCAGTATTTT

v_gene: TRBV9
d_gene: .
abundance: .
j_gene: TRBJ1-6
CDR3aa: CASSVTTGSNSPLHF
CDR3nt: TGTGCCAGCAGCGTCACAACAGGGAGTAATTCACCCCTCCACTTT

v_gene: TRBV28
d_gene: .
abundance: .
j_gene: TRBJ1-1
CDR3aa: CASSLSPEAFF
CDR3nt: TGTGCCAGCAGTTTATCTCCTGAGGCTTTCTTT

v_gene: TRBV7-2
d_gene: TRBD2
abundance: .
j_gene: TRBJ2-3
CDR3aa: CASSQQPRGSGRDTQYF
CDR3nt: TGTGCCAGCAGCCAACAGCCCCGTGGTAGCGGGAGGGATACGCAGTATTTT

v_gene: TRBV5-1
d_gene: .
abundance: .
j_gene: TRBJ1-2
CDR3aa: CASSLRGLGGYTF
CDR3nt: TGCGCCAGCAGCTTGAGGGGTTTGGGTGGCTACACCTTC

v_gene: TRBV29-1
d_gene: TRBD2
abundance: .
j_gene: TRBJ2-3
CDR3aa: CSAAPGGSVNTQYF
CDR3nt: TGCAGCGCCGCCCCGGGCGGGAGTGTCAATACGCAGTATTTT

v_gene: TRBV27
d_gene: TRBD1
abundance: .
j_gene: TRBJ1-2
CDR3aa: CASSLLGQGARGYTF
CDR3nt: TGTGCCAGCAGTTTATTGGGGCAGGGGGCTCGGGGCTACACCTTC

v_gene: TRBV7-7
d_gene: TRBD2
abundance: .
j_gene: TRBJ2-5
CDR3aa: CASSLRLASQETQYF
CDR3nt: TGTGCCAGCAGCTTACGACTAGCGAGCCAAGAGACCCAGTACTTC

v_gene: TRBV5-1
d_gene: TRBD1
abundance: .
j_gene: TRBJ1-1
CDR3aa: CASSSGTGLGTEAFF
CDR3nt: TGCGCCAGCAGCTCCGGGACAGGATTGGGCACTGAAGCTTTCTTT

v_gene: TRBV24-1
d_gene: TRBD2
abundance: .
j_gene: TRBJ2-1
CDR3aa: CATSDSGRNYNEQFF
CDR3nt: TGTGCCACCAGTGATAGCGGGAGGAACTACAATGAGCAGTTCTTC

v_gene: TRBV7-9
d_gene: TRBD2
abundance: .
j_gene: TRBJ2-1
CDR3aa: CASSSAGASGRVNEQFF
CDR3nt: TGTGCCAGCAGCTCAGCAGGAGCTAGCGGGAGGGTTAATGAGCAGTTCTTC

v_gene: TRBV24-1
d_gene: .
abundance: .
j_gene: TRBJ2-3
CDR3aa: CATSDLGAYTQYF
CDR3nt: TGTGCCACCAGTGACCTGGGGGCGTATACGCAGTATTTT

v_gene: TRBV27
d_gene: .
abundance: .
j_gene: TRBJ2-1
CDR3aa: CASSPPGVQSYNEQFF
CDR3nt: TGTGCCAGCAGTCCACCCGGGGTGCAGTCCTACAATGAGCAGTTCTTC

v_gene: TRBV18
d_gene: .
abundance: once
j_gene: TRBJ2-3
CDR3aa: CASSPSSGPPDTQYF
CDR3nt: TGTGCCAGCTCACCATCCAGCGGGCCCCCAGATACGCAGTATTTT

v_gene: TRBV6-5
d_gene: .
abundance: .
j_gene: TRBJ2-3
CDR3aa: CASTGITDTQYF
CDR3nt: TGTGCCAGCACAGGGATCACAGATACGCAGTATTTT

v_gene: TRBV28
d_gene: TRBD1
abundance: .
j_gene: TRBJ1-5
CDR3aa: CASSAPQGAGNQPQHF
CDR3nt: TGTGCCAGCAGCGCGCCACAGGGGGCCGGCAATCAGCCCCAGCATTTT

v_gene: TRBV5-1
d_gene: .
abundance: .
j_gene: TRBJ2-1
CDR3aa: CASSVPTGNPVGSFSYNEQFF
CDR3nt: TGCGCCAGCAGCGTTCCCACAGGCAACCCCGTAGGCTCGTTCTCCTACAATGAGCAGTTCTTC

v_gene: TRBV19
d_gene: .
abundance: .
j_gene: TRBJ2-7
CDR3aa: CASSALQGAEQYF
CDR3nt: TGTGCCAGTAGTGCACTACAGGGTGCCGAGCAGTACTTC

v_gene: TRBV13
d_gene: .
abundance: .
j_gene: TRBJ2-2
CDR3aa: CASSLWGVGTGELFF
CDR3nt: TGTGCCAGCAGCTTATGGGGGGTTGGCACCGGGGAGCTGTTTTTT

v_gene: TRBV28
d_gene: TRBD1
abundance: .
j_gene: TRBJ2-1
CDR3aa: CASSFPGTGANEQFF
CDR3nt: TGTGCCAGCAGTTTCCCCGGGACAGGGGCCAATGAGCAGTTCTTC

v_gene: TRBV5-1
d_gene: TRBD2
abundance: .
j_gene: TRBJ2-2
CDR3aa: CASSSTLAANTGELFF
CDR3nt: TGCGCCAGCAGCTCTACACTAGCGGCGAACACCGGGGAGCTGTTTTTT

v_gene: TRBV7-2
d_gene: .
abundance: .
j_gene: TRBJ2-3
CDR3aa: CASSSPRGTDTQYF
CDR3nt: TGTGCCAGCAGCTCCCCCCGGGGGACAGATACGCAGTATTTT

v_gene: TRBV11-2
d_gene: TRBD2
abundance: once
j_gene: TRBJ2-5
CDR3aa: CASSSQRGREETQYF
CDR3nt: TGTGCCAGCAGCTCCCAGCGGGGGAGGGAAGAGACCCAGTACTTC

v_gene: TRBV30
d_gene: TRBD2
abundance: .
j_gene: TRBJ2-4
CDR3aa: CAWRLAGANIQYF
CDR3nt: TGTGCCTGGAGACTAGCGGGAGCCAACATTCAGTACTTC

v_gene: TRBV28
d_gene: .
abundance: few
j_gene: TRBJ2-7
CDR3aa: CASSLNSPPYEQYF
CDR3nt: TGTGCCAGCAGTTTAAACAGCCCTCCCTACGAGCAGTACTTC

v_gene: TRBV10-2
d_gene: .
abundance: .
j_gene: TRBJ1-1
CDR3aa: CASSSRRVETEAFF
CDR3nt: TGCGCCAGCAGCTCGCGGAGGGTGGAGACTGAAGCTTTCTTT

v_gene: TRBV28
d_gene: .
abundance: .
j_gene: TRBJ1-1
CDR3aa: CASRPQGFGDAFF
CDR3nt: TGTGCCAGCAGACCTCAGGGTTTTGGAGATGCTTTCTTT

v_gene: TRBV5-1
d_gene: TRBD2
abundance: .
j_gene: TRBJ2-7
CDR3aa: CASSFSPGTSVSYEQYF
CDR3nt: TGCGCCAGCAGCTTTTCCCCCGGGACTAGCGTCTCCTACGAGCAGTACTTC

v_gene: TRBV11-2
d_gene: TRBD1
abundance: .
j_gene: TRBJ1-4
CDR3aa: CASSYAPHTGVEKLFF
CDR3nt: TGTGCCAGCAGCTACGCCCCGCACACAGGGGTTGAAAAACTGTTTTTT

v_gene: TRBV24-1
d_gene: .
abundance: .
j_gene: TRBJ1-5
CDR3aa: CATSDDISQPQHF
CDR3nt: TGTGCCACCAGTGATGACATCAGTCAGCCCCAGCATTTT

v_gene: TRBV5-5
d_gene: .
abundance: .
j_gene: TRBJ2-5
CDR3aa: CASSLGSVKIGETQYF
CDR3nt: TGTGCCAGCAGCTTGGGTAGCGTCAAGATCGGGGAGACCCAGTACTTC

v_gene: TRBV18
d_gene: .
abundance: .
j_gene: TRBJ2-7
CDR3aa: CASSPQAGPSEQYF
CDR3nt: TGTGCCAGCTCACCACAGGCAGGGCCCTCCGAGCAGTACTTC

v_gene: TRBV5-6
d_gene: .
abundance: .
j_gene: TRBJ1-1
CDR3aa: CASSAGGNTEAFF
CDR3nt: TGTGCCAGCAGCGCGGGGGGGAACACTGAAGCTTTCTTT

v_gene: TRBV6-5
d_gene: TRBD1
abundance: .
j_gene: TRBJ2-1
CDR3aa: CASIEGTGAYNEQFF
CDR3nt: TGTGCCAGCATCGAGGGGACAGGGGCCTACAATGAGCAGTTCTTC

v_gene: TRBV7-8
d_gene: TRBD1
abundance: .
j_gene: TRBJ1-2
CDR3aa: CASSLRQGAGGYGYTF
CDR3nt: TGTGCCAGCAGCCTACGACAGGGGGCGGGTGGCTATGGCTACACCTTC

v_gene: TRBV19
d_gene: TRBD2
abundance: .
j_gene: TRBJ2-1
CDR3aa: CASSMGSGRWLNEQFF
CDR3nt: TGTGCCAGTAGTATGGGTAGCGGGAGATGGTTGAATGAGCAGTTCTTC

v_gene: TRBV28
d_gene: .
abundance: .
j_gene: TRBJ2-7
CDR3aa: CASSTGTPSYEQYF
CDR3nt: TGTGCCAGCAGTACCGGGACTCCCTCCTACGAGCAGTACTTC

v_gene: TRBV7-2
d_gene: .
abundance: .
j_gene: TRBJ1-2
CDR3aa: CASSARRVIDGYTF
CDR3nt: TGTGCCAGCAGCGCAAGACGGGTGATTGATGGCTACACCTTC

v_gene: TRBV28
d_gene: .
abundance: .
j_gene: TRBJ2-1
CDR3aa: CASSLGGGTGPHNEQFF
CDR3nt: TGTGCCAGCAGTTTAGGTGGGGGGACCGGGCCACACAATGAGCAGTTCTTC

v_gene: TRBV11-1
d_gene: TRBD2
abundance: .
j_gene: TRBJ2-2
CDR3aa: CASSLEREGPGELFF
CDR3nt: TGTGCCAGCAGCTTAGAGCGGGAGGGCCCCGGGGAGCTGTTTTTT

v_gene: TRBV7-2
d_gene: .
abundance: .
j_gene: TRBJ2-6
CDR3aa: CASTPQSTGANVLTF
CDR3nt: TGTGCCAGCACCCCTCAGTCGACTGGGGCCAACGTCCTGACTTTC

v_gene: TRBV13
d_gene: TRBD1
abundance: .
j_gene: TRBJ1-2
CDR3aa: CASSSEEGGSYGYTF
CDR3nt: TGTGCCAGCAGCTCAGAAGAAGGGGGCAGCTATGGCTACACCTTC

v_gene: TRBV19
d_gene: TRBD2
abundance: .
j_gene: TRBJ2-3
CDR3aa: CASSPNRVAGVTDTQYF
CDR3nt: TGTGCCAGTAGCCCCAACCGTGTAGCGGGAGTAACGGATACGCAGTATTTT

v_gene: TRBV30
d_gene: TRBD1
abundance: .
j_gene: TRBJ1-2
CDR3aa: CAWSVGTGEYGYTF
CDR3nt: TGTGCCTGGAGTGTTGGTACAGGGGAGTATGGCTACACCTTC

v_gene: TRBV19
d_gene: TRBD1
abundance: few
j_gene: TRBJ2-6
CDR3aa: CASSIGQGVAGANVLTF
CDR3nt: TGTGCCAGTAGTATAGGCCAGGGGGTTGCTGGGGCCAACGTCCTGACTTTC

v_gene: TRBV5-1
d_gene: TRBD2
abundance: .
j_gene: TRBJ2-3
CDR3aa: CASSELAGKDTQYF
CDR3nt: TGCGCCAGCAGCGAACTAGCGGGAAAGGATACGCAGTATTTT

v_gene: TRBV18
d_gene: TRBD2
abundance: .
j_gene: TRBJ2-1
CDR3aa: CASSPPVNRTPGTSGSNEQFF
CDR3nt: TGTGCCAGCTCACCACCGGTTAATCGGACACCCGGGACTAGCGGGAGTAATGAGCAGTTCTTC

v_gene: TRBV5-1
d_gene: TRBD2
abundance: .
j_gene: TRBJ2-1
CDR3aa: CASSSRSGRMDEQFF
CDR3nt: TGCGCCAGCAGCTCCCGTAGCGGGAGGATGGATGAGCAGTTCTTC

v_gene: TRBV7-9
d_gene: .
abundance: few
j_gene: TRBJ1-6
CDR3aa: CASSSGSGFYNSPLHF
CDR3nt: TGTGCCAGCAGCTCGGGGTCTGGCTTCTATAATTCACCCCTCCACTTT

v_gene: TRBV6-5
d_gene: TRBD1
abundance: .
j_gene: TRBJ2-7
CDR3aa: CASSPIRDSSYEQYF
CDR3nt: TGTGCCAGCAGTCCAATACGGGACAGCTCCTACGAGCAGTACTTC

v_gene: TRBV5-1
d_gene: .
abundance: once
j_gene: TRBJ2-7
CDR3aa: CASSLTSSSYEQYF
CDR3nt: TGCGCCAGCAGCTTGACTTCAAGCTCCTACGAGCAGTACTTC

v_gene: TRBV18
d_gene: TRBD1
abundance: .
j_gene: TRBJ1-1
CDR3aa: CASSTGTGAFMNTEAFF
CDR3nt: TGTGCCAGCTCGACCGGGACAGGGGCCTTTATGAACACTGAAGCTTTCTTT

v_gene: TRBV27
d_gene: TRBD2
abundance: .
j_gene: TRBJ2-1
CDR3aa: CASSFRTSGGSYNEQFF
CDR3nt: TGTGCCAGCAGTTTCCGGACTAGCGGGGGATCTTACAATGAGCAGTTCTTC

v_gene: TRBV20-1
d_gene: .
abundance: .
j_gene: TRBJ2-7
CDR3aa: CSADLTYEQYF
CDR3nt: TGCAGTGCTGATCTAACCTACGAGCAGTACTTC

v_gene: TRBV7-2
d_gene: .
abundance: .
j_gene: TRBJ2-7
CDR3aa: CASSLGPDSEQYF
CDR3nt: TGTGCCAGCAGCTTAGGCCCTGACAGCGAGCAGTACTTC

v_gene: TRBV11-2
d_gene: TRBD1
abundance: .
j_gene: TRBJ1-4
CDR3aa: CASRTGVEEKLFF
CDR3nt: TGTGCCAGCAGAACAGGGGTTGAAGAAAAACTGTTTTTT

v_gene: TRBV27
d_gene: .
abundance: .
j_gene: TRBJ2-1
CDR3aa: CASSSPTTNNFNEQFF
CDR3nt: TGTGCCAGCAGTTCCCCGACGACTAACAATTTCAATGAGCAGTTCTTC